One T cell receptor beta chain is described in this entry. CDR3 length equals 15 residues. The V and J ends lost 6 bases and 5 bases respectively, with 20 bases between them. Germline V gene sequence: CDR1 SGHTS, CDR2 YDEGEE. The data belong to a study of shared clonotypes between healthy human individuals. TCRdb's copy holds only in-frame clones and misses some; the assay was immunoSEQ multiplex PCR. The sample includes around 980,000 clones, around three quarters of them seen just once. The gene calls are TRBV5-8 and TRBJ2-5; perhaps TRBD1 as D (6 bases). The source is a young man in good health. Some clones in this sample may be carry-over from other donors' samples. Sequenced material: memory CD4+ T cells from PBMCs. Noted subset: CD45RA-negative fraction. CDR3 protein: CASIPGVAATETQYF. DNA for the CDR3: TGTGCCAGCATCCCAGGGGTAGCTGCGACGGAGACCCAGTACTTC.